Listed below are T cell receptor beta chains from one sample, sequenced in a study. TCRdb reprocessed the RT-PCR reads via MiXCR and lists one record per CDR3 protein. The sample carries about 680,000 distinct CDR3 sequences, 14% recorded once. The specimen sequenced was memory CD4+ T cells from blood. All receptors come from a female donor in good health, serving as a healthy control. Each CDR3 is given with its conserved first and last residue. The D gene is left open where the match is weak. Clone size, where shown, is once, few, many, or a class for clones that have expanded.

TRBV6-6	TRBJ2-6	TRBD1	few	CASTRQGARSGANVLTF	TGTGCCAGCACACGACAGGGGGCGCGATCTGGGGCCAACGTCCTGACTTTC
TRBV20-1	TRBJ1-3	TRBD1	few	CSARDRESGNTIYF	TGCAGTGCCCGGGACAGGGAGTCAGGAAACACCATATATTTT
TRBV6-6	TRBJ1-5	-	-	CASTRQGESNQPQHF	TGTGCCAGCACCCGGCAAGGTGAGAGCAATCAGCCCCAGCATTTT
TRBV5-1	TRBJ2-1	TRBD2	-	CASSFSSGTYNEQFF	TGCGCCAGCAGCTTTTCAAGCGGGACCTACAATGAGCAGTTCTTC
TRBV10-3	TRBJ2-2	TRBD1	-	CAMKGGGAGELFF	TGTGCCATGAAAGGGGGCGGTGCCGGGGAGCTGTTTTTT
TRBV30	TRBJ2-1	-	-	CAWSLKLAPTNEQFF	TGTGCCTGGAGTCTCAAGCTAGCCCCAACAAATGAGCAGTTCTTC
TRBV5-5	TRBJ2-7	-	few	CASSLEHRYEQYF	TGTGCCAGCAGCTTGGAACATCGCTACGAGCAGTACTTC
TRBV6-1	TRBJ2-5	-	-	CASRRRGHLLETQYF	TGTGCCAGCAGACGCCGGGGACACCTTCTAGAGACCCAGTACTTC
TRBV6-6	TRBJ2-7	TRBD1	many	CASSKTGGNRYEQYF	TGTGCCAGCTCAAAAACAGGGGGGAATAGGTACGAGCAGTACTTC
TRBV6-5	TRBJ1-1	-	few	CASSRGIATEAFF	TGTGCCAGCAGCCGGGGCATCGCAACTGAAGCTTTCTTT
TRBV27	TRBJ2-3	-	few	CATTGRNEDTQYF	TGTGCCACCACGGGGCGGAACGAGGATACGCAGTATTTT
TRBV5-1	TRBJ2-7	-	many	CASSWASNEQYF	TGCGCCAGCAGCTGGGCCTCTAACGAGCAGTACTTC
TRBV28	TRBJ1-2	-	few	CASIFGGVGRNTNYGYTF	TGTGCCAGCATCTTTGGGGGGGTTGGGCGGAATACCAACTATGGCTACACCTTC
TRBV20-1	TRBJ2-5	-	many	CSGHNLYEETQYF	TGCAGCGGACACAACCTATACGAAGAGACCCAGTACTTC
TRBV20-1	TRBJ1-1	TRBD1	-	CSAREWTGSTEAFF	TGCAGTGCTAGAGAGTGGACAGGCTCCACTGAAGCTTTCTTT
TRBV10-3	TRBJ1-2	-	many	CAISESINGYTF	TGTGCCATCAGTGAGTCGATAAATGGCTACACCTTC
TRBV4-1	TRBJ2-7	-	-	CASSRTSGQNSYEQYF	TGCGCCAGCAGCCGCACGAGCGGGCAGAACTCCTACGAGCAGTACTTC
TRBV6-5	TRBJ2-1	TRBD1	many	CASSYDRGPFF	TGTGCCAGCAGTTACGACAGGGGGCCGTTCTTC
TRBV7-2	TRBJ2-7	TRBD2	many	CASSLALAGGRNEQYF	TGTGCCAGCAGCTTAGCACTAGCGGGGGGGCGGAACGAGCAGTACTTC
TRBV7-9	TRBJ2-5	TRBD1	few	CASSLTGLETQYF	TGTGCCAGCAGCCTGACAGGGTTGGAGACCCAGTACTTC
TRBV12-3/TRBV12-4	TRBJ2-3	TRBD2	-	CASSLARGLGGTDTQYF	TGTGCCAGCAGTTTAGCTAGAGGACTAGGGGGCACAGATACGCAGTATTTT
TRBV6-5	TRBJ2-5	-	few	CASSYFVGETQYF	TGTGCCAGCAGTTACTTCGTCGGGGAGACCCAGTACTTC
TRBV19	TRBJ1-5	-	-	CASSAPGFYSNQPQHF	TGTGCCAGTAGTGCCCCCGGGTTCTATAGCAATCAGCCCCAGCATTTT
TRBV7-2	TRBJ2-7	TRBD2	few	CASLAGDPGYEQYF	TGTGCCAGCCTAGCGGGGGACCCCGGCTACGAGCAGTACTTC
TRBV7-8	TRBJ2-3	-	many	CASSLAEKTDTQYF	TGTGCCAGCAGCTTAGCTGAGAAAACAGATACGCAGTATTTT
TRBV7-2	TRBJ1-5	-	few	CASSLVSPWGDQPQHF	TGTGCCAGCAGCTTAGTTTCTCCGTGGGGTGATCAGCCCCAGCATTTT
TRBV20-1	TRBJ2-7	TRBD2	-	CSARDPRGTSGYEQYF	TGCAGTGCTAGAGATCCGCGGGGGACTAGCGGCTACGAGCAGTACTTC
TRBV11-1	TRBJ2-7	TRBD1	-	CASSAGQGEYDEQYF	TGTGCCAGCAGCGCGGGACAGGGGGAATATGACGAGCAGTACTTC
TRBV20-1	TRBJ2-1	-	few	CSASRLVFDEQFF	TGCAGTGCTAGTAGGCTGGTTTTCGATGAGCAGTTCTTC
TRBV20-1	TRBJ1-2	TRBD1	few	CSAGGDSVNYGYTF	TGCAGTGCTGGAGGGGACAGCGTTAACTATGGCTACACCTTC
TRBV4-3	TRBJ2-5	-	many	CASSQDAGAQTQYF	TGCGCCAGCAGCCAAGATGCGGGGGCACAGACCCAGTACTTC
TRBV2	TRBJ1-5	-	-	CASYPTGLSNQPQHF	TGTGCCAGCTATCCTACAGGGTTAAGCAATCAGCCCCAGCATTTT
TRBV12-3/TRBV12-4	TRBJ1-1	-	few	CASSQARVTEAFF	TGTGCCAGCAGTCAAGCGAGGGTTACTGAAGCTTTCTTT
TRBV5-1	TRBJ2-5	TRBD1	-	CASSERTGGAGETQYF	TGCGCCAGCAGCGAACGGACAGGGGGCGCCGGAGAGACCCAGTACTTC
TRBV6-2/TRBV6-3	TRBJ1-5	-	-	CASSGKSGGKTSQPQHF	TGTGCCAGCAGTGGTAAGAGCGGGGGGAAGACGTCTCAGCCCCAGCATTTT
TRBV4-3	TRBJ2-3	-	few	CASSKRTTSFTDTQYF	TGCGCCAGCAGCAAGCGGACTACTAGCTTCACAGATACGCAGTATTTT
TRBV20-1	TRBJ1-1	-	-	CSASREYEAFF	TGCAGTGCTTCCAGGGAATATGAAGCTTTCTTT